This TCR beta chain was identified during a study of T-cell reconstitution after alpha-beta-depleted transplantation in children. Overall study results and limits: Expanded graft clones numbering several hundred reportedly gave rise to alpha-beta T cells about two months after transplant.

Construction of the TCRbeta library involved unique molecular identifiers. TCRdb reprocessed the PCR reads with MiXCR, giving one entry per CDR3 protein. Among 450,000 to 700,000 distinct CDR3 sequences, 25% to 30% were seen once, and the ten largest hold about 35%. The CDR3 runs 13 residues. V lost 1 base and J lost 2, with 6 bases in between. Germline V gene lookup returns CDR1 LNHNV and CDR2 YYDKDF (reference sequence). About this clonotype itself: Its matching antigen is unknown.

V is TRBV15 and J is TRBJ2-7; D gene unclear. The input for sequencing was PBMCs, taken before TCRalphabeta/CD19-depleted stem cell transplant. This clonotype was obtained from a boy under three years old with Wiskott-Aldrich syndrome, due to receive a stem cell transplant. The DNA for the CDR3 is TGTGCCACCAGCAGAGGTACTACCTACGAGCAGTACTTC. Protein product: CATSRGTTYEQYF.